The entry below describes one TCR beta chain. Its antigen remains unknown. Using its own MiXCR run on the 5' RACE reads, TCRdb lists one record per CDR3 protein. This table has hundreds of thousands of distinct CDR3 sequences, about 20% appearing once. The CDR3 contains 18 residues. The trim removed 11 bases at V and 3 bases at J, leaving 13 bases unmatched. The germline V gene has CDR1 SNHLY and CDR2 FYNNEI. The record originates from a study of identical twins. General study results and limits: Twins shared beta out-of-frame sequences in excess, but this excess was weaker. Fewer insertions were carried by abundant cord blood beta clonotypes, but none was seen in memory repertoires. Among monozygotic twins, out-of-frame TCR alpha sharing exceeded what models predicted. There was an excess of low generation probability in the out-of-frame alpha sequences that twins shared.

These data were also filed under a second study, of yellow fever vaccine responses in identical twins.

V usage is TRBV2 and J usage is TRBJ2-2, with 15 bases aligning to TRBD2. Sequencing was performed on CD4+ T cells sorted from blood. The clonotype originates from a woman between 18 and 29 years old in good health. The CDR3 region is CAFCWTSGRAIDTGELFF. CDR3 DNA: TGTGCCTTCTGTTGGACTAGCGGGAGGGCCATCGACACCGGGGAGCTGTTTTTT.